This T cell receptor beta chain is drawn from a study of T cells in Graves' hyperthyroidism and ophthalmopathy. The sample holds many counts of this clonotype. Its antigen is still unknown. TCR beta CDR3 sequences were amplified from RNA transcripts. HTBI primers were the set used in a first-round RT-PCR of the TCR CDR3. MiXCR, run by TCRdb on the multiplex PCR reads, gives a single entry per CDR3 protein. The sample lists more than 650,000 distinct CDR3 sequences, about 15% occurring once. The source of the PBMCs was 10 ml of fresh peripheral blood. Study conclusions and caveats: Median prediction lead before ophthalmopathy onset was six to eight months with the model. Blood also contained most expanded thyroid clonotypes above 0.001.

Germline CDR1 is KGHDR and CDR2 is SFDVKD. After removal of 3 bases from V and 0 bases from J, the junction contained 5 bases not matched to a gene. The CDR3 has 16 amino acids. The sequence was obtained from a woman younger than 30 with Graves' hyperthyroidism. Sequencing was performed on blood. The rearrangement uses TRBV24-1 and TRBJ2-3; 7 positions match TRBD1. In nucleotides, the CDR3 is TGTGCCACCAGTGATCCTACGGGACAGAGCACAGATACGCAGTATTTT. This codes for CATSDPTGQSTDTQYF.